One sample yielded the 19 T cell receptor beta chains listed below, sequenced in a study of patients and donors after allogeneic stem cell transplantation. TCRdb passed the RT-PCR reads through MiXCR, listing each CDR3 protein once. The sample has 200,000 to 250,000 distinct CDR3 sequences; over 12% are singletons. Material for sequencing was blood, either unsorted or a sorted T cell fraction (not recorded which). The source of these receptors is a human donor who was either an allogeneic HSCT recipient or a stem cell or donor lymphocyte infusion donor (not recorded which). It is not recorded whose cells these are; they may come from a transplant donor.

In this sample, this clonotype turned up many times. The chain links TRBV9 to TRBJ2-1; D remains unclear. Looked up from germline, CDR1 is SGDLS and CDR2 is YYNGEE. CDR3 length equals 16 residues. Trimming shortened V by 0 bases and J by 0 bases, and 10 bases separated the two germline ends. Here the CDR3 reads CASSVVMVSSYNEQFF. CDR3 nucleotides: TGTGCCAGCAGCGTAGTGATGGTGAGCTCCTACAATGAGCAGTTCTTC.

This clonotype has only a few counts. The rearrangement joins TRBV6-6 to TRBJ1-2; TRBD1 agrees at 7 bases. There are 13 residues in the CDR3. Germline CDR1 MNHNY, CDR2 SVGAGI (reference sequence). The trim removed 6 bases at V and 8 bases at J, leaving 9 bases unmatched. CDR3 coding DNA: TGTGCCAGCAGCTCCGGGACAGTTGGGGGCTACACCTTC. Its translation is CASSSGTVGGYTF.

The DNA of the CDR3 is TGTGCCAGCAGCCAAGATATTCCGGGGGGGGACAGCTCCTACGAGCAGTACTTC. Translated, it gives CASSQDIPGGDSSYEQYF. V is TRBV4-2 and J is TRBJ2-7; TRBD2 is a possible D gene (8 bases). The CDR3 spans 18 residues. Trimming removed 0 bases from V and 0 bases from J, with 18 bases in between. In germline, CDR1 is LGHNA, CDR2 YNFKEQ.

This clonotype came up a few times. The rearrangement uses TRBV3-1 and TRBJ2-5; 7 bases are shared with TRBD1. Trimming cost V 5 bases and J 3 bases; bases outside gene matches: 6. Germline CDR1 and CDR2: LGHDT and YNNKEL (reference sequence). There are 14 residues in the CDR3. The CDR3 DNA follows: TGTGCCAGCAGCTGGACAGGACCAAAAGAGACCCAGTACTTC. Translation gives CASSWTGPKETQYF.

This sequence joins TRBV12-3 or TRBV12-4 and TRBJ2-2; D tentatively reads TRBD1 or TRBD2 (5 bases each). The V end lost 4 bases, the J end lost 2 bases, and 17 bases lay between the germline ends. The CDR3 loop spans 17 amino acids. CDR3: CASSSRGPTFNTGELFF. The CDR3 DNA follows: TGTGCCAGCAGTTCCCGGGGCCCCACCTTTAACACCGGGGAGCTGTTTTTT.

This clonotype came up many times. J is TRBJ1-1 and V is TRBV5-1, with D maybe TRBD1 (6 bases). Germline V lookup: CDR1 SGHRS, CDR2 YFSETQ. The V and J ends lost 4 bases and 1 base respectively, with 8 bases between them. This CDR3 spans 13 amino acids. CDR3: CASSMTGNTEAFF. The CDR3 nucleotides are TGCGCCAGCAGCATGACAGGGAACACTGAAGCTTTCTTT.

V usage is TRBV9 and J usage is TRBJ1-1, with no clear D. Germline lookup yields CDR1 SGDLS and CDR2 YYNGEE. The CDR3 runs 13 residues. The V end lost 2 bases, the J end lost 1 base, and 6 bases lay between the germline ends. CDR3 DNA: TGTGCCAGCAGCGTCAGTTGGAACACTGAAGCTTTCTTT. This sequence encodes CASSVSWNTEAFF.

This clonotype was counted at least ten times. The V and J genes are TRBV12-3 or TRBV12-4 and TRBJ1-5; D not certain. This CDR3 spans 14 amino acids. The V and J ends lost 6 bases and 7 bases respectively, with 16 bases between them. CDR3 sequence: CASSQRTAGQPQHF. The CDR3, as DNA: TGTGCCAGCAGCCAGAGGACCGCGGGCCAGCCCCAGCATTTT.

This clonotype showed up just a few times. The chain's CDR3 is CSARERTGGRYEQYF. The CDR3 coding sequence is TGCAGTGCTAGAGAACGGACAGGGGGTAGGTACGAGCAGTACTTC. The chain recombines TRBV20-1 with TRBJ2-7, with 10 bases aligning to TRBD1. With 0 bases clipped from V and 4 bases from J, the junction kept 6 bases outside the gene matches. The CDR3 spans 15 residues. Germline V lookup: CDR1 DFQATT, CDR2 SNEGSKA (reference sequence).

V usage is TRBV5-4 and J usage is TRBJ1-1; perhaps TRBD1 as D (5 bases). CDR1 and CDR2 (germline): SGHNT, YYREEE (reference sequence). The CDR3 length is 16 residues. Between the trimmed V and J ends, which lost 1 base and 4 bases, there was a span of 17 bases. The CDR3 DNA reads as TGTGCCAGCAGCTTGTATCTGGACATCGAGAGCACTGAAGCTTTCTTT. Amino acids: CASSLYLDIESTEAFF.

The table lists this clonotype with many counts. The J gene is TRBJ2-1, the V gene TRBV7-8; no reliable D call. The CDR3 is made up of 13 amino acids. Between the trimmed V and J ends, which lost 1 base and 4 bases, there was a span of 5 bases. The germline CDR1 and CDR2 sequences are SGHVS and FQNEAQ. The CDR3 here is CASSLVGYNEQFF. Written as DNA, the CDR3 is TGTGCCAGCAGCTTAGTCGGGTACAATGAGCAGTTCTTC. The variable domain in full, completed from reference TRBV7-8 and TRBJ2-1, reads GAGVSQSPRYKVAKRGQDVALRCDPISGHVSLFWYQQALGQGPEFLTYFQNEAQLDKSGLPSDRFFAERPEGSVSTLKIQRTQQEDSAVYLCASSLVGYNEQFFGPGTRLTVL.

This sequence joins TRBV6-5 and TRBJ1-1; the D gene is possibly TRBD1 (5 bases). The CDR3 contains 17 residues. Germline loops: CDR1 MNHEY, CDR2 SVGAGI. V lost 0 bases, J lost 3 bases, and 17 bases lay in between. The CDR3 protein is CASSYSIPAGGDTEAFF. CDR3 coding DNA: TGTGCCAGCAGTTACTCGATTCCGGCGGGAGGGGACACTGAAGCTTTCTTT.

This clonotype was counted ten times or more. The chain is built from TRBV6-2 or TRBV6-3 and TRBJ2-3; D might be TRBD1 or TRBD2, each matching 5 bases. The V end was cut by 2 bases, the J end by 3 bases, with 9 bases between. Germline V gives CDR1 MNHEY, CDR2 SVGEGT. The CDR3 is made up of 14 amino acids. The CDR3 sequence: CASSYTGRTDTQYF. CDR3 sequence (DNA): TGTGCCAGCAGTTACACGGGGCGTACAGATACGCAGTATTTT.

V and J are TRBV6-5 and TRBJ2-2; D may be TRBD2 (6 bases). Germline-derived CDR1 and CDR2 are MNHEY and SVGAGI. The V end lost 0 bases, the J end lost 1 base, and 9 bases lay between the germline ends. This CDR3 spans 16 amino acids. CDR3 amino acids: CASSYSSGVNTGELFF. CDR3 DNA sequence: TGTGCCAGCAGTTACTCATCGGGGGTGAACACCGGGGAGCTGTTTTTT.

This clonotype was seen only a few times. The J gene is TRBJ1-2, the V gene TRBV4-3; the match to TRBD1 covers 9 bases. Losses at the gene ends were 0 bases for V and 3 bases for J; bases not matched to a gene: 11. CDR3 length: 18 amino acids. Germline values: CDR1 LGHNA, CDR2 YSLEER. This CDR3 reads CASSQEGSRDREDYGYTF. The CDR3 DNA sequence: TGCGCCAGCAGCCAAGAGGGGAGCCGGGACAGGGAAGACTATGGCTACACCTTC.

The chain uses TRBV6-5 and TRBJ1-2; TRBD1 matches at 10 bases. The CDR3 covers 18 residues. V lost 0 bases to trimming and J lost 2 bases; unmatched junction nucleotides: 9. CDR1 MNHEY and CDR2 SVGAGI come from the germline V gene. The CDR3 is CASSYSPRQGAGNYGYTF. The CDR3 DNA reads as TGTGCCAGCAGTTACTCCCCTCGACAGGGGGCGGGGAACTATGGCTACACCTTC.

V and J are TRBV6-1 and TRBJ1-4; D is undetermined. This CDR3 comprises 14 residues. The V gene's germline CDR1 is MNHNS and CDR2 SASEGT. V was shortened by 6 bases and J by 3 bases, with 11 bases between the two germline ends. The chain's CDR3 is CASSPWAANEKLFF. As DNA, the CDR3 is TGTGCCAGCAGCCCGTGGGCAGCTAATGAAAAACTGTTTTTT.

Many counts were recorded for this clonotype. The V and J genes are TRBV5-1 and TRBJ2-7, with 7 bases matching TRBD1. Germline CDR1 reads SGHRS; CDR2 reads YFSETQ. Trimming took 0 bases from V and 3 from J; bases not matched to a gene: 3. This CDR3 contains 14 residues. DNA for the CDR3: TGCGCCAGCAGCTTGGGGCCAGGGGGCTACGAGCAGTACTTC. It codes for CASSLGPGGYEQYF.

This clonotype showed up many times. The chain uses TRBV12-3 or TRBV12-4 and TRBJ1-6; D is perhaps TRBD1 (6 bases). Trimming stripped 5 bases from V and 10 bases from J, with 12 bases between. The CDR3 has 13 residues. The DNA for the CDR3 is TGTGCCAGCAGTACCTCAGGGGACTCACCCCTCCACTTT. Translating it yields CASSTSGDSPLHF.